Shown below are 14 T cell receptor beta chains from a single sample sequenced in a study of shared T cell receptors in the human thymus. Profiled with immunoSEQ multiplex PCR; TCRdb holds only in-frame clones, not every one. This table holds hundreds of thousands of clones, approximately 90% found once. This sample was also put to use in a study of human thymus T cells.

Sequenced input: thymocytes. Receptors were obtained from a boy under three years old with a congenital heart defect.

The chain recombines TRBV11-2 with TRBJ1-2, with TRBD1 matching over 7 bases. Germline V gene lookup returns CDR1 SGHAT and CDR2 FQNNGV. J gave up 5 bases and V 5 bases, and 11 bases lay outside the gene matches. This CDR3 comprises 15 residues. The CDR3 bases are TGTGCCAGCAGCCCCGACAGGGAAGGACCTTATGGCTACACCTTC. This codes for CASSPDREGPYGYTF.

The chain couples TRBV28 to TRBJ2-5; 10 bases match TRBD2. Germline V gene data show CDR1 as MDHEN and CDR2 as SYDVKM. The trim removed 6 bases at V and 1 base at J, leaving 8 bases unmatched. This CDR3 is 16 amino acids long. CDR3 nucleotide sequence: TGTGCCAGCAGACGTCAGCGGGAGGGGGTCCAAGAGACCCAGTACTTC. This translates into CASRRQREGVQETQYF.

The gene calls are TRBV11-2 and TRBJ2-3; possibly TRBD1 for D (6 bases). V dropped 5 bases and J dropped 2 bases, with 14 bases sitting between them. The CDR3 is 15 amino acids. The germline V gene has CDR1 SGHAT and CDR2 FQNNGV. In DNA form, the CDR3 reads TGTGCCAGCAGCCCCCCAGGGGCCCCCACAGATACGCAGTATTTT. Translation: CASSPPGAPTDTQYF.

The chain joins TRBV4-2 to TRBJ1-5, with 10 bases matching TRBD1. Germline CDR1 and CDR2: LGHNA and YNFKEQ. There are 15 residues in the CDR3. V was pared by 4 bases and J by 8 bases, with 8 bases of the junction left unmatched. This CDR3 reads CASSPGTGEVKPQHF. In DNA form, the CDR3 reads TGTGCCAGCAGCCCAGGGACAGGGGAAGTGAAGCCCCAGCATTTT.

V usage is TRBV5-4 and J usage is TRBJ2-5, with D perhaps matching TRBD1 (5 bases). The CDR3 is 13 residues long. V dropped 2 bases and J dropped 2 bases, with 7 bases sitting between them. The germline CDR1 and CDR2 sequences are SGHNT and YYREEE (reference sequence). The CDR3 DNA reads TGTGCCAGCAGCTTACGACAGCAAGAGACCCAGTACTTC. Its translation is CASSLRQQETQYF.

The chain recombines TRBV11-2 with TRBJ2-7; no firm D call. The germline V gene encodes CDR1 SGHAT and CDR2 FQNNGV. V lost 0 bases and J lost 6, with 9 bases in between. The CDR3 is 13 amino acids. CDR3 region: CASSLDVRGEQYF. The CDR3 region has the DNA TGTGCCAGCAGCTTAGACGTTCGAGGCGAGCAGTACTTC.

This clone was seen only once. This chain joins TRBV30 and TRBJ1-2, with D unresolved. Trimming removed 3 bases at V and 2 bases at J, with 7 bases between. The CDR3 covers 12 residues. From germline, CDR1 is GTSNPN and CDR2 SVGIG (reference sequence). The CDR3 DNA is TGTGCCTGGAGCCGCCGGAACTATGGCTACACCTTC. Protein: CAWSRRNYGYTF. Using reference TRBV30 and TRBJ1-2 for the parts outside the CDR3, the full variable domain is SQTIHQWPATLVQPVGSPLSLECTVEGTSNPNLYWYRQAAGRGLQLLFYSVGIGQISSEVPQNLSASRPQDRQFILSSKKLLLSDSGFYLCAWSRRNYGYTFGSGTRLTVV.

CDR3 sequence: CASSSAGASTDTQYF. For the CDR3, the DNA is TGTGCCAGCAGTTCGGCGGGTGCTAGCACAGATACGCAGTATTTT. This rearrangement joins TRBV6-5 to TRBJ2-3, with a weak D call TRBD2 (5 bases). This CDR3 has 15 amino acids. V was pared by 4 bases and J by 0 bases, with 11 bases between. Germline CDR1 is MNHEY and CDR2 is SVGAGI.

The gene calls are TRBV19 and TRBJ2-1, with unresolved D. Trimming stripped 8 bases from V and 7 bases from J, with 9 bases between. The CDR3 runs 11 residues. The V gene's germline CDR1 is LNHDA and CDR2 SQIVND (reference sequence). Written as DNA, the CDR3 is TGTGCCAGTTTAACCGGGAATGAGCAGTTCTTC. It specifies CASLTGNEQFF.

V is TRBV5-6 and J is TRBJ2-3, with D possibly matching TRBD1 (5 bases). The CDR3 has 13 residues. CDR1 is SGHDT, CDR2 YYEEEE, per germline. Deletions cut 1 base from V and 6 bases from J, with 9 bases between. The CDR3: CASSLLRVDTQYF. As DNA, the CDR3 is TGTGCCAGCAGCTTGCTCAGGGTGGATACGCAGTATTTT.

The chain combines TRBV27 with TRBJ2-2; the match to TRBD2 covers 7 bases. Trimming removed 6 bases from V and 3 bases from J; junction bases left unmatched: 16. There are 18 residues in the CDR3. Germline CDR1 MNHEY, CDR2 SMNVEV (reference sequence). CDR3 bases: TGTGCCAGCAGCCTACTGCGGGAGACGGTTGGTTACACCGGGGAGCTGTTTTTT. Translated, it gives CASSLLRETVGYTGELFF.

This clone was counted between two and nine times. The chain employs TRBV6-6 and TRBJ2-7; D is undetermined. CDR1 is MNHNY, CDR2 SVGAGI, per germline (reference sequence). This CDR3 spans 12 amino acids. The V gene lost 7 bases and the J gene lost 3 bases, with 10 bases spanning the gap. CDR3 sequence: CASTGASYEQYF. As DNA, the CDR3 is TGTGCCAGCACCGGCGCTAGCTACGAGCAGTACTTC.

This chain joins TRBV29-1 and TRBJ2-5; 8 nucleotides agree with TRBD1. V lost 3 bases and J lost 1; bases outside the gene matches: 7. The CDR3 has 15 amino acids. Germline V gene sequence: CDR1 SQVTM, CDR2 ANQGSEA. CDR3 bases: TGCAGCGTTGAGCAGGACAGGGCCTCCCAAGAGACCCAGTACTTC. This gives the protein CSVEQDRASQETQYF.

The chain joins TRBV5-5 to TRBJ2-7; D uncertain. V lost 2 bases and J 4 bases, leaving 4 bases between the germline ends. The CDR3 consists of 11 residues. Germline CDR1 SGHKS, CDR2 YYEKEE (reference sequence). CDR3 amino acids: CASSFTYEQYF. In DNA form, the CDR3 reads TGTGCCAGCAGCTTCACTTACGAGCAGTACTTC.